This T cell receptor beta chain was documented in a study of blood T cells in healthy people across ages. V lost 5 bases and J lost 3, with 8 bases in between. This CDR3 contains 13 residues. The germline V gene has CDR1 ENHRY and CDR2 SYGVKD. Primed by a sample-barcoded 5' primer and a J-beta primer mix, a second PCR proceeded for about 7 to 11 cycles. In TCRdb, the 5' RACE reads were re-called with MiXCR into one record per CDR3 protein. Of hundreds of thousands of distinct CDR3 sequences in the sample, around three fifths were seen once. This TCR derives from a man aged 40-50 years in good health. Sequencing was performed on blood. The chain employs TRBV10-3 and TRBJ2-1; D gene unclear. CDR3 DNA: TGTGCCATCAGTCCTGGGGACTACAATGAGCAGTTCTTC. As protein: CAISPGDYNEQFF.